The rows below give T cell receptor beta chains drawn from one sample of a study of blood T cell repertoires in COVID-19. The table came from immunoSEQ multiplex PCR; TCRdb's copy has only in-frame clones and leaves some out. This table holds roughly 170,000 clones, roughly 79% found once. Sample: peripheral blood. All receptors derive from a woman aged 70 to 79 with acute or convalescent COVID-19. CDR3s include the opening cysteine and the closing phenylalanine or tryptophan. Each record gives: CDR3 length, clone size, D gene, J gene, V gene, CDR3 protein, CDR3 DNA. A D gene is named only where the DNA matches it firmly. Only some rows state a clone size, as once, few, many or a class for expanded clones.

cdr3_length: 13
clone_size: .
d_call: .
j_call: TRBJ1-1
v_call: TRBV6-6
cdr3_aa: CASTTRDTLEAFF
cdr3_nt: TGTGCCAGCACCACCCGAGACACGCTTGAAGCTTTCTTT

cdr3_length: 15
clone_size: .
d_call: TRBD1
j_call: TRBJ1-5
v_call: TRBV19
cdr3_aa: CASSPGTEGNQPQHF
cdr3_nt: TGTGCCAGTAGTCCCGGGACAGAGGGCAATCAGCCCCAGCATTTT

cdr3_length: 12
clone_size: .
d_call: .
j_call: TRBJ2-5
v_call: TRBV20-1
cdr3_aa: CSASLGSETQYF
cdr3_nt: TGCAGTGCTAGTCTAGGGAGCGAGACCCAGTACTTC

cdr3_length: 16
clone_size: .
d_call: TRBD1
j_call: TRBJ1-4
v_call: TRBV13
cdr3_aa: CASSPIDRATNEKLFF
cdr3_nt: TGTGCCAGCAGCCCCATCGACAGGGCAACTAATGAAAAACTGTTTTTT

cdr3_length: 15
clone_size: .
d_call: .
j_call: TRBJ1-1
v_call: TRBV13
cdr3_aa: CASSLKGVGNTEAFF
cdr3_nt: TGTGCCAGCAGCCTAAAGGGGGTAGGGAACACTGAAGCTTTCTTT

cdr3_length: 14
clone_size: .
d_call: .
j_call: TRBJ2-1
v_call: TRBV6-5
cdr3_aa: CASSSSGRYNEQFF
cdr3_nt: TGTGCCAGCAGTTCAAGCGGGCGTTACAATGAGCAGTTCTTC

cdr3_length: 17
clone_size: .
d_call: TRBD2
j_call: TRBJ2-5
v_call: TRBV2
cdr3_aa: CASPSVRLAGSQETQYF
cdr3_nt: TGTGCCAGCCCCTCGGTCCGACTAGCGGGATCCCAAGAGACCCAGTACTTC

cdr3_length: 14
clone_size: .
d_call: .
j_call: TRBJ2-5
v_call: TRBV6-2/TRBV6-3
cdr3_aa: CASSYYNYGETQYF
cdr3_nt: TGTGCCAGCAGTTATTACAATTACGGGGAGACCCAGTACTTC

cdr3_length: 14
clone_size: .
d_call: .
j_call: TRBJ2-7
v_call: TRBV18
cdr3_aa: CASSLDSGSEEQYF
cdr3_nt: TGTGCCAGCTCACTTGATAGCGGTTCTGAGGAGCAGTACTTC

cdr3_length: 14
clone_size: .
d_call: TRBD1
j_call: TRBJ2-7
v_call: TRBV2
cdr3_aa: CASRKGQGPYEQYF
cdr3_nt: TGTGCCAGCAGGAAGGGACAGGGGCCGTACGAGCAGTACTTC

cdr3_length: 15
clone_size: few
d_call: TRBD2
j_call: TRBJ2-1
v_call: TRBV6-5
cdr3_aa: CASSYITSGNHEQFF
cdr3_nt: TGTGCCAGCAGTTACATAACTAGCGGGAATCATGAGCAGTTCTTC

cdr3_length: 15
clone_size: .
d_call: .
j_call: TRBJ1-5
v_call: TRBV19
cdr3_aa: CASRPPGQGNQPQHF
cdr3_nt: TGTGCCAGCAGGCCCCCTGGCCAGGGCAATCAGCCCCAGCATTTT

cdr3_length: 14
clone_size: .
d_call: TRBD2
j_call: TRBJ2-7
v_call: TRBV2
cdr3_aa: CASSLLAGLYEQYF
cdr3_nt: TGTGCCAGCAGTCTGCTAGCGGGCTTATACGAGCAGTACTTC

cdr3_length: 12
clone_size: .
d_call: TRBD1
j_call: TRBJ2-7
v_call: TRBV10-3
cdr3_aa: CAIRGDSDEQYF
cdr3_nt: TGTGCCATCAGGGGGGACAGCGACGAGCAGTACTTC

cdr3_length: 14
clone_size: .
d_call: .
j_call: TRBJ2-1
v_call: TRBV6-5
cdr3_aa: CASTAGGIYNEQFF
cdr3_nt: TGTGCCAGCACCGCAGGGGGGATCTACAATGAGCAGTTCTTC

cdr3_length: 14
clone_size: few
d_call: .
j_call: TRBJ1-6
v_call: TRBV19
cdr3_aa: CASSIRGPDSPLHF
cdr3_nt: TGTGCCAGTAGTATAAGAGGGCCGGATTCACCCCTCCACTTT

cdr3_length: 15
clone_size: .
d_call: .
j_call: TRBJ2-2
v_call: TRBV5-1
cdr3_aa: CASSSGTYNTGELFF
cdr3_nt: TGCGCCAGCAGCTCGGGGACTTATAACACCGGGGAGCTGTTTTTT

cdr3_length: 13
clone_size: .
d_call: .
j_call: TRBJ2-7
v_call: TRBV6-5
cdr3_aa: CASRSPGGHEQYF
cdr3_nt: TGTGCCAGCAGATCGCCGGGTGGCCACGAGCAGTACTTC

cdr3_length: 14
clone_size: .
d_call: TRBD2
j_call: TRBJ2-7
v_call: TRBV7-2
cdr3_aa: CATSTAGGPYEQYF
cdr3_nt: TGTGCCACCTCCACCGCGGGAGGGCCCTACGAGCAGTACTTC

cdr3_length: 19
clone_size: .
d_call: TRBD1
j_call: TRBJ1-1
v_call: TRBV7-8
cdr3_aa: CASSLGQGASRHMNTEAFF
cdr3_nt: TGTGCCAGCAGCTTAGGACAGGGAGCTTCTCGTCACATGAACACTGAAGCTTTCTTT

cdr3_length: 15
clone_size: once
d_call: .
j_call: TRBJ2-3
v_call: TRBV5-1
cdr3_aa: CASSLAYRESDTQYF
cdr3_nt: TGCGCCAGCAGCTTGGCCTACAGGGAATCAGATACGCAGTATTTT

cdr3_length: 14
clone_size: .
d_call: TRBD2
j_call: TRBJ2-1
v_call: TRBV5-1
cdr3_aa: CASSQGGGNNEQFF
cdr3_nt: TGCGCCAGCAGCCAAGGCGGGGGGAACAATGAGCAGTTCTTC

cdr3_length: 16
clone_size: .
d_call: .
j_call: TRBJ2-5
v_call: TRBV5-1
cdr3_aa: CASSDPTRGTQETQYF
cdr3_nt: TGCGCCAGCAGCGACCCGACGAGGGGGACCCAAGAGACCCAGTACTTC

cdr3_length: 13
clone_size: once
d_call: .
j_call: TRBJ1-2
v_call: TRBV30
cdr3_aa: CAWTRSLLDGYTF
cdr3_nt: TGTGCCTGGACGCGAAGCCTATTAGATGGCTACACCTTC

cdr3_length: 15
clone_size: .
d_call: TRBD2
j_call: TRBJ2-3
v_call: TRBV2
cdr3_aa: CASRISGSPGDTQYF
cdr3_nt: TGTGCCAGCAGAATTAGCGGGAGTCCTGGGGATACGCAGTATTTT

cdr3_length: 15
clone_size: .
d_call: TRBD1
j_call: TRBJ2-7
v_call: TRBV10-1
cdr3_aa: CASSEALGQSYEQYF
cdr3_nt: TGCGCCAGCAGTGAGGCCCTGGGACAGTCCTACGAGCAGTACTTC

cdr3_length: 11
clone_size: few
d_call: .
j_call: TRBJ2-1
v_call: TRBV19
cdr3_aa: CASSQGRIPFF
cdr3_nt: TGTGCCAGTAGTCAGGGTAGGATACCGTTCTTC

cdr3_length: 15
clone_size: .
d_call: .
j_call: TRBJ2-7
v_call: TRBV19
cdr3_aa: CASSIGQGVFYEQYF
cdr3_nt: TGTGCCAGTAGTATCGGGCAGGGCGTGTTCTACGAGCAGTACTTC

cdr3_length: 15
clone_size: .
d_call: TRBD2
j_call: TRBJ2-1
v_call: TRBV5-4
cdr3_aa: CASSLGTSGNNEQFF
cdr3_nt: TGTGCCAGCAGCTTAGGGACTAGCGGTAACAATGAGCAGTTCTTC

cdr3_length: 14
clone_size: .
d_call: TRBD2
j_call: TRBJ2-1
v_call: TRBV18
cdr3_aa: CASSPADGRSEQFF
cdr3_nt: TGTGCCAGCTCACCTGCTGACGGGAGGTCTGAGCAGTTCTTC

cdr3_length: 16
clone_size: .
d_call: .
j_call: TRBJ1-2
v_call: TRBV27
cdr3_aa: CASSLYGQGWDYGYTF
cdr3_nt: TGTGCCAGCAGTTTATACGGGCAGGGGTGGGACTATGGCTACACCTTC

cdr3_length: 12
clone_size: few
d_call: TRBD2
j_call: TRBJ2-7
v_call: TRBV2
cdr3_aa: CASRGLAGEQYF
cdr3_nt: TGTGCCAGCAGGGGACTAGCTGGAGAGCAGTACTTC

cdr3_length: 18
clone_size: .
d_call: TRBD1
j_call: TRBJ2-6
v_call: TRBV5-1
cdr3_aa: CASSLYEQGASGANVLTF
cdr3_nt: TGCGCCAGCAGCTTGTATGAACAGGGGGCATCTGGGGCCAACGTCCTGACTTTC

cdr3_length: 17
clone_size: .
d_call: .
j_call: TRBJ2-3
v_call: TRBV23-1
cdr3_aa: CASSPRVSSILTDTQYF
cdr3_nt: TGCGCCAGCAGTCCCCGAGTCTCATCAATCCTCACAGATACGCAGTATTTT

cdr3_length: 17
clone_size: .
d_call: TRBD2
j_call: TRBJ2-7
v_call: TRBV3-1/TRBV3-2
cdr3_aa: CASSQEGGWREAYEQYF
cdr3_nt: TGTGCCAGCAGCCAAGAGGGAGGGTGGCGGGAGGCCTACGAGCAGTACTTC

cdr3_length: 15
clone_size: .
d_call: TRBD2
j_call: TRBJ2-3
v_call: TRBV24-1
cdr3_aa: CATGGREGPTDTQYF
cdr3_nt: TGTGCCACTGGGGGACGGGAGGGCCCGACAGATACGCAGTATTTT

cdr3_length: 16
clone_size: .
d_call: .
j_call: TRBJ2-2
v_call: TRBV7-2
cdr3_aa: CASSLSTLTRTGELFF
cdr3_nt: TGTGCCAGCAGCTTATCAACTCTTACTAGGACCGGGGAGCTGTTTTTT

cdr3_length: 13
clone_size: .
d_call: TRBD1
j_call: TRBJ1-2
v_call: TRBV7-9
cdr3_aa: CASSRDSFYGYTF
cdr3_nt: TGTGCCAGCAGCCGGGACAGTTTTTATGGCTACACCTTC

cdr3_length: 17
clone_size: .
d_call: TRBD2
j_call: TRBJ2-2
v_call: TRBV6-6
cdr3_aa: CASSPNSGRSRGGELFF
cdr3_nt: TGTGCCAGCAGTCCAAATAGCGGGAGGTCCCGGGGCGGGGAGCTGTTTTTT

cdr3_length: 15
clone_size: .
d_call: .
j_call: TRBJ1-1
v_call: TRBV5-1
cdr3_aa: CASSLGAVANTEAFF
cdr3_nt: TGCGCCAGCAGCTTGGGTGCGGTTGCGAACACTGAAGCTTTCTTT

cdr3_length: 19
clone_size: .
d_call: TRBD2
j_call: TRBJ2-1
v_call: TRBV27
cdr3_aa: CASSLWASGRALSYNEQFF
cdr3_nt: TGTGCCAGCAGTTTATGGGCTAGCGGGAGGGCTCTTTCCTACAATGAGCAGTTCTTC

cdr3_length: 15
clone_size: .
d_call: .
j_call: TRBJ1-5
v_call: TRBV6-1
cdr3_aa: CASSEWQGQNQPQHF
cdr3_nt: TGTGCCAGCAGTGAATGGCAGGGGCAAAATCAGCCCCAGCATTTT

cdr3_length: 14
clone_size: .
d_call: TRBD2
j_call: TRBJ2-5
v_call: TRBV7-8
cdr3_aa: CASSQRERQETQYF
cdr3_nt: TGTGCCAGCAGCCAGCGGGAGAGGCAAGAGACCCAGTACTTC

cdr3_length: 15
clone_size: .
d_call: TRBD1
j_call: TRBJ2-5
v_call: TRBV19
cdr3_aa: CASSTRQGVGETQYF
cdr3_nt: TGTGCCAGTAGTACCCGACAGGGGGTGGGGGAGACCCAGTACTTC

cdr3_length: 14
clone_size: .
d_call: TRBD1
j_call: TRBJ1-5
v_call: TRBV6-5
cdr3_aa: CASKLGQGGQPQHF
cdr3_nt: TGTGCCAGCAAACTTGGACAGGGAGGTCAGCCCCAGCATTTT

cdr3_length: 13
clone_size: .
d_call: TRBD2
j_call: TRBJ2-3
v_call: TRBV5-4
cdr3_aa: CASNPGGGDTQYF
cdr3_nt: TGTGCCAGCAACCCTGGGGGGGGAGATACGCAGTATTTT

cdr3_length: 11
clone_size: .
d_call: .
j_call: TRBJ1-1
v_call: TRBV5-1
cdr3_aa: CASSRDSEAFF
cdr3_nt: TGCGCCAGCAGCAGAGACAGTGAAGCTTTCTTT

cdr3_length: 13
clone_size: .
d_call: .
j_call: TRBJ2-5
v_call: TRBV7-3
cdr3_aa: CASSNRVQETQYF
cdr3_nt: TGTGCCAGCAGCAACAGGGTTCAAGAGACCCAGTACTTC

cdr3_length: 13
clone_size: many
d_call: TRBD1
j_call: TRBJ2-5
v_call: TRBV29-1
cdr3_aa: CSANRGLEGTQYF
cdr3_nt: TGCAGCGCAAACAGGGGGTTGGAGGGGACCCAGTACTTC

cdr3_length: 15
clone_size: .
d_call: TRBD2
j_call: TRBJ2-7
v_call: TRBV30
cdr3_aa: CALTTRLAGVYEQYF
cdr3_nt: TGTGCTCTAACCACGAGACTAGCGGGCGTCTACGAGCAGTACTTC

cdr3_length: 11
clone_size: few
d_call: .
j_call: TRBJ1-1
v_call: TRBV7-2
cdr3_aa: CASSFLSEAFF
cdr3_nt: TGTGCCAGCAGCTTCCTGAGTGAAGCTTTCTTT

cdr3_length: 11
clone_size: .
d_call: .
j_call: TRBJ1-2
v_call: TRBV20-1
cdr3_aa: CSVALGNGYTF
cdr3_nt: TGCAGTGTAGCGTTAGGGAATGGCTACACCTTC

cdr3_length: 13
clone_size: .
d_call: .
j_call: TRBJ1-5
v_call: TRBV6-5
cdr3_aa: CASSEDGGGPQHF
cdr3_nt: TGTGCCAGCAGCGAGGACGGTGGAGGGCCCCAGCATTTT